Shown below are 2 T cell receptor beta chains from a single sample sequenced in a study of blood T cell repertoires in COVID-19 (dated by TCRdb to 2020 to 2021). The receptor library was made with the immunoSEQ multiplex PCR assay. TCRdb took over this immuneACCESS table, retaining in-frame rearrangements with V and J assigned. Such tables are incomplete; in checked studies, under half of the missing clones stem from an unresolved V gene, and the remainder is unexplained. This sample comprises over 300,000 clones, 70% to 90% of them detected only once. 2.2% of the sample rests with the top ten. Sequencing was carried out using PBMCs or T cells enriched from blood (not recorded which). The receptor source for this set is a man in his thirties or forties who had recovered from COVID-19.

V is TRBV15 and J is TRBJ1-4; no firm D call. V lost 3 bases, J lost 6 bases, and 17 bases lay in between. The germline CDR1 and CDR2 sequences are LNHNV and YYDKDF (reference sequence). CDR3 length: 16 amino acids. The CDR3 region is CATSSPGEGEDEKLFF. The CDR3 DNA follows: TGTGCCACCAGCAGTCCTGGGGAGGGTGAGGATGAAAAACTGTTTTTT.

The chain links TRBV5-1 to TRBJ1-2; 7 bases fit TRBD1. Germline V gene lookup returns CDR1 SGHRS and CDR2 YFSETQ. Germline trimming cut 4 bases from V and 7 bases from J; bases unmatched to any gene: 4. CDR3 length: 12 amino acids. CDR3 protein: CASSLNRGGYTF. CDR3 in DNA: TGCGCCAGCAGCCTGAACAGGGGTGGCTACACCTTC.